A single sample is the source of the 11 T cell receptor beta chains below, sequenced in a study of T cell repertoires in cytomegalovirus infection. TCRdb itself ran the reads through MiXCR, one entry per CDR3 protein. The data show some 600,000 distinct CDR3 sequences, about 24% seen once. Specimen: CD8+ T cells from PBMCs. All receptors derive from a human donor in good health (CMV status not recorded). Some clones in this sample may be carry-over from other donors' samples.

In this sample, this clonotype turned up many times. This chain links TRBV7-6 with TRBJ2-5; D is perhaps TRBD1 or TRBD2 (5 bases each). The CDR3 sequence is 16 residues long. V was clipped by 3 bases and J by 6 bases, with 20 bases between them. From germline, CDR1 is SGHVS and CDR2 FNYEAQ. CDR3 sequence reads: CASSLGQDGLGQTQYF. The CDR3 region has the DNA TGTGCCAGCAGCTTGGGGCAGGATGGACTCGGGCAGACCCAGTACTTC.

This clonotype was seen only a few times. The chain combines TRBV12-3 or TRBV12-4 with TRBJ2-3; D is uncertain. The CDR3 is 16 amino acids. The V and J ends lost 7 bases and 0 bases respectively, with 17 bases between them. The CDR3 loop reads CASISPLSTSTDTQYF. The CDR3 DNA reads as TGTGCCAGCATTTCCCCCCTGTCAACTAGCACAGATACGCAGTATTTT.

This clonotype was detected only once. The V call is TRBV9, the J call TRBJ2-7, with D tentatively TRBD2 (6 bases). Trimming took off 0 bases at V and 4 bases at J, with 11 bases between the two ends. Germline V gives CDR1 SGDLS, CDR2 YYNGEE. This CDR3 spans 14 amino acids. CDR3: CASSVGKEGYEQYF. CDR3 in DNA: TGTGCCAGCAGCGTAGGTAAGGAGGGTTACGAGCAGTACTTC.

This clonotype was observed at least ten times. The chain recombines TRBV6-6 with TRBJ2-2; D uncertain. This CDR3 spans 15 amino acids. CDR1 and CDR2 from the germline V gene are MNHNY and SVGAGI (reference sequence). V lost 0 bases to trimming and J lost 3 bases, with 8 bases between them. The CDR3 region has the DNA TGTGCCAGCAGTTACTCCGAGACCCACACCGGGGAGCTGTTTTTT. As protein: CASSYSETHTGELFF.

This clonotype was counted between two and nine times. The chain recombines TRBV10-3 with TRBJ1-1; no reliable D call. From germline, CDR1 is ENHRY and CDR2 SYGVKD. CDR3 length: 16 amino acids. V was shortened by 0 bases and J by 1 base, with 12 bases between the two germline ends. The CDR3 protein is CAISESGFTGNTEAFF. The CDR3 DNA reads as TGTGCCATCAGTGAGTCGGGTTTTACGGGGAACACTGAAGCTTTCTTT.

Only a few counts were recorded for this clonotype. The chain has TRBV6-2 or TRBV6-3 and TRBJ2-5; D not resolved. CDR3 length equals 14 residues. Germline V gene sequence: CDR1 MNHEY, CDR2 SVGEGT. V was pared by 6 bases and J by 5 bases, with 16 bases between. Written as DNA, the CDR3 is TGTGCCAGCAGCCCTGACGCAGGCGTGGAGACCCAGTACTTC. It is translated as CASSPDAGVETQYF.

In its sample, this clonotype was seen many times. V is TRBV27 and J is TRBJ2-1; unclear D gene. The ends were cut back, 6 bases at V and 4 bases at J, with 7 bases in the middle. CDR3 size: 12 residues. CDR1 and CDR2 (germline): MNHEY, SMNVEV (reference sequence). The CDR3 bases are TGTGCCAGCAGGGGCATTTACAATGAGCAGTTCTTC. Its protein product is CASRGIYNEQFF.

This clonotype was found a few times. The chain couples TRBV7-9 to TRBJ2-1; D is undetermined. The CDR3 totals 12 residues. The germline V gene encodes CDR1 SEHNR and CDR2 FQNEAQ (reference sequence). V gave up 3 bases and J gave up 9 bases, with 9 bases separating them. CDR3 nucleotides: TGTGCCAGCAGCTTTTACAAGGCTGAGCAGTTCTTC. Amino acid sequence: CASSFYKAEQFF.

This clonotype was picked up a small number of times. V gene TRBV4-2 combines with J gene TRBJ1-1, with 8 nucleotides matching TRBD1. The ends lost 3 bases at V and 5 bases at J; junction bases unmatched: 17. The CDR3 runs to 18 residues. The germline V gene encodes CDR1 LGHNA and CDR2 YNFKEQ. The CDR3, as DNA: TGTGCCAGCAGCCAGCCCTCCCCCATTACCGGGACAGGAACTGAAGCTTTCTTT. This encodes CASSQPSPITGTGTEAFF.

This clonotype was seen at least ten times. The chain couples TRBV7-6 to TRBJ1-2; TRBD1 agrees at 8 bases. Per the germline V gene, CDR1 is SGHVS and CDR2 is FNYEAQ. The CDR3 loop spans 14 amino acids. V trimming: 1 base; J trimming: 4 bases; junction bases outside the gene matches: 2. CDR3 DNA sequence: TGTGCCAGCAGCTTAGAAACAGGGGGCTATGGCTACACCTTC. Its protein is CASSLETGGYGYTF. The variable domain in full, with the rest retrieved from reference TRBV7-6 and TRBJ1-2, is GAGVSQSPRYKVTKRGQDVALRCDPISGHVSLYWYRQALGQGPEFLTYFNYEAQQDKSGLPNDRFSAERPEGSISTLTIQRTEQRDSAMYRCASSLETGGYGYTFGSGTRLTVV.

This clonotype was seen a handful of times. V and J are TRBV7-6 and TRBJ2-2; TRBD2 matches 7 bases. J was trimmed by 0 bases and V by 2 bases; bases with no gene match: 6. CDR3 length equals 17 residues. CDR1 and CDR2 from the germline V gene are SGHVS and FNYEAQ. The chain's CDR3 is CASSLKGGTSNTGELFF. CDR3 nucleotide sequence: TGTGCCAGCAGCTTAAAGGGAGGGACCTCGAACACCGGGGAGCTGTTTTTT.